The T cell receptor (beta chain) under discussion was sequenced for a study of cytomegalovirus exposure and HLA in healthy donors (dated by TCRdb to about 2017). In terms of the full investigation: According to an earlier analysis of several hundred of the donors, 150 million to 200 million T cells yielded some 110 million unique TCR beta sequences and about 300 Gb of sequence data. The aim of the study was to test whether cataloging public T cell receptors could identify signatures of past pathogen exposure. Among 350 to 400 genotyped donors of the cohort, an average of around 240,000 unique TCR beta nucleotide sequences were sequenced per donor, roughly 18% of them non-productive. The T cell repertoires of some 700 subjects were profiled by immunosequencing and related to cytomegalovirus serostatus. Because of strong linkage in the cohort, four or five DR-DQ haplotypes were treated as single units for association and clustering. In a later genetic analysis, genome-wide SNP genotypes for about three fifths of the roughly 670 donors were used, and that subset was treated as a discovery cohort. In an earlier analysis of more than 550 of the donors, high-throughput TCR beta sequencing was used to judge whether each TCR beta V gene segment behaved as functional or pseudogenic. High-throughput TCR immunosequencing, statistical association of individual TCRs with disease status, and machine learning were combined to predict cytomegalovirus infection status. Every repertoire in the discovery cohort had been generated on one and the same sequencing platform. In a later analysis, previously published TCR beta repertoires from roughly 710 donors were re-analyzed and high-resolution HLA genotyping was added so that TCR occurrence patterns could be studied. Donor age, sex, ethnicity and CMV serostatus were collected together with the repertoire data. HLA typing covered class I and class II loci at four-digit resolution. Typing coverage varied by locus: roughly 629-630 donors for A, B, C, DRB1 and DQB1; around 560 for DQA1; more than 600 for DPA1; approximately 490 for DPB1. A separate validation cohort of roughly 130 different subjects was used in addition to the approximately 700-subject first cohort. In the later analysis, no new phenotypic data were used to find candidate immune exposures; instead, reliance was placed on TCR beta sequences and their occurrence across donors. Of the 300 to 450 genotyped donors, approximately 83% fell in the genetic ancestry cluster associated with self-reported Caucasian donors. Roughly 300 gigabases of sequencing data and 70 million to 100 million unique TCR sequences made up an early release that covered about 640 HLA-typed donors.

The method was the immunoSEQ multiplex PCR assay. For the multiplex PCR, a mixture combining 60 forward primers for TCR Vbeta segments and 13 reverse primers for TCR Jbeta segments was used. A multiplex PCR assay on genomic DNA amplified the CDR3 region of rearranged TCR beta genes. On the Illumina HiSeq System, the amplified TCR beta libraries were sequenced as 87-base-pair reads. The study's processing was this. A later analysis tallied tens of millions of unique TCR beta chains across the 666 repertoires, and about 12 million of those chains were shared by two or more donors. To remove PCR and sequencing errors, raw reads were error-corrected and collapsed into unique sequences using a nearest-neighbor algorithm that merged closely related sequences. To assign V, D and J gene segments, CDR3 sequences were aligned to IMGT reference sequences. Each retained sequence needed at least a six-nucleotide match to both a V gene segment and a J gene segment. Rearrangements were classified as productive when the CDR3 lacked stop codons and remained in frame with V and J, and all other rearrangements were classified as non-productive. CDR3 was defined according to IMGT convention as the region running from the second conserved V-encoded cysteine to the conserved J-encoded phenylalanine. The earlier analysis of 450 to 750 of the donors excluded any sequence lacking an unambiguous match to a single V gene segment. An earlier analysis of several hundred of the donors classified V segments as functional when productive rearrangements were above 56.7% and as segregating when the standard deviation between donors was above 5%. A statistical classification framework was built to diagnose cytomegalovirus status from the catalog of TCR beta chain sequences. In a later analysis, TCR nucleotide sequences were compared against IMGT/GENE-DB human TR gene sequences so that V and J genes could be assigned. A later analysis assigned CDR3 sequences and most-parsimonious VDJ recombination scenarios with the TCRdist pipeline. A later analysis defined each TCR beta chain by its CDR3 amino acid sequence plus V-gene family, and excluded reads lacking a unique V-gene family. To address suspected cross-contamination and a sequencing artifact, a later analysis removed around 590 highly shared, low-generation-probability nucleotide sequences. In a later analysis, a clonal expansion index was calculated for each public chain from normalized within-repertoire ranks of inferred template counts. In a later analysis, generation probabilities were computed using a VDJ recombination model fitted to out-of-frame rearrangements, and the results were checked against IGoR. In a later analysis, TCR-TCR, TCR-HLA and TCR-CMV co-occurrence was scored with hypergeometric tests, and a repertoire-size bias correction was applied to TCR pairs. In a later analysis, false discovery rates were estimated by permuting HLA or CMV assignments 20 times. A later analysis grouped co-occurring TCRs with DBSCAN, adding TCRdist sequence similarity when clustering within HLA-allele-positive subsets. Repertoires with fewer than 30,000 or more than 120,000 public chains were left out of co-occurrence clustering, as were several repertoires with anomalous nucleotide sharing. What TCRdb holds here is the immuneACCESS table cut down to in-frame rearrangements. Part of the clones is not present; checked against another copy, under half of the missing clones reflect an unresolved V gene, and the others are unexplained. D and trimming come from the DNA, and the V and J calls and clone size come from that table. This sample's clone table shows tens of thousands of clones. The top ten clonotypes cover more than 0.45% of the sample.

Points the paper makes about the study in general: A later analysis found that TCR association rates varied across HLA loci, with DRB1 alleles showing the most associated TCRs and HLA-C alleles the fewest. Because the 87-base-pair reads could not distinguish some IMGT-functional V segments, including TRBV6-2 and TRBV6-3, those segments were excluded. Only TCR beta chains were sequenced in this cohort, and the absence of alpha or paired-chain data limited detectable features. A later genetic analysis reported fewer N-insertions in productive TCRs among donors in an Asian-associated ancestry cluster than the roughly 670-donor mean. A cluster of highly shared sequence variants was judged likely to be a technical artifact of the sequencing pipeline. When HLA alleles, especially DR and DQ, strongly co-occurred, attributing TCR associations to individual alleles was difficult. Broadly in line with IMGT annotations, most TCR beta V segments showed up in productive rearrangements about 87% or about 30% of the time in an earlier analysis of about 500 of the donors. Because HLA typing was unavailable for some donors at each locus, only the typed subset was used in association tests. The classifier was reported to diagnose cytomegalovirus status with high specificity and sensitivity in both the original and validation cohorts. A later analysis found that most CMV-associated TCR beta chains appeared HLA-restricted, with HLA associations seemingly driven largely by CMV exposure. For the cohort, immune exposure information was limited to CMV serostatus. A further reported finding was that TCR beta sequences accurately predicted the HLA-A and HLA-B alleles for most subjects in the first cohort. Because counts were too low, approximately 15 rarely observed V segments, including chromosome 9 orphons, were excluded from the earlier analysis of several hundred of the donors. In a later analysis, HLA-associated TCR beta chains were found to be more clonally expanded and to have lower generation probabilities than equally common non-associated chains. The authors suggested that the approach could potentially be generalized to other disease states and immunological phenotypes. A later analysis associated 16,951 TCR beta sequences with specific HLA alleles at a false discovery rate of 0.05. Several of the top co-occurrence clusters appeared to be linked to parvovirus B19, influenza, CMV and Epstein-Barr virus, according to a later analysis. A later genetic analysis associated a missense DCLRE1C variant with V-gene and J-gene trimming of TCR beta chains, and an independent cohort replicated the association. The study listed 150 to 200 TCR beta chains as associated with cytomegalovirus. While some public TCRs were present in many individuals, most TCR sequences turned up only very rarely across donors. Roughly uniform sequencing depth across donors was assumed in presence/absence analyses, although this assumption may not hold. In vitro tests confirmed that a few of the cytomegalovirus-associated TCR beta chains recognize cytomegalovirus antigens. Linkage disequilibrium might explain the correlated functional status among segregating V segments, but an unknown experimental factor could not be excluded.

The cohort was made up of roughly 670 healthy bone marrow donors. At the time of sampling, every cohort member was nominally healthy, though immune exposures that went unrecorded were likely present. The donor was CMV seronegative and was included in the group of around 320 seronegative cohort members. Every donor gave a peripheral blood sample, and the peripheral blood mononuclear cells from that sample were used for TCR beta sequencing. Genomic DNA extraction from the blood cell samples was performed with the Qiagen DNeasy Blood Extraction Kit. Based on the germline V gene, the CDR1 and CDR2 sequences are MGHRA and YSYEKL. Unmatched junction bases come to 6, with V trimmed by 1 base and J by 4 bases. The CDR3 starts with the cysteine, ends with the phenylalanine, and has 18 residues. Only the CDR3 part of the read is kept: 54 bases, read in frame from the first base. Comments on this clone: The clone's antigen remains unknown.

The sample taken for sequencing was PBMCs. Here the chain combines TRBV4-1 and TRBJ2-3; a stretch of 15 junction bases matches TRBD2. This TCR was recovered from a man aged 50 or older in good health and CMV-seronegative. The DNA sequence is as follows: TGCGCCAGCAGCCAAGGAGGGGGACTAGCGGGGGGTTCAGATACGCAGTATTTT. This translates into CASSQGGGLAGGSDTQYF.